A selection of T cell receptor beta chains follows, all from one sample in a study of cytomegalovirus exposure and HLA in healthy donors. Only in-frame clones appear in the TCRdb table, and some are missing; sequencing was by immunoSEQ multiplex PCR. The sample records fewer than 80,000 clones, about 68% being singletons. Source material: PBMCs. These receptors originate from a woman in her fifties or sixties in good health and CMV-seropositive. CDR3s include the opening cysteine and the closing phenylalanine or tryptophan. Fields, in order: V gene, J gene, clone size, CDR3 length, D gene, CDR3 protein, CDR3 DNA. D genes are given only for firm matches. Only some rows state a clone size, as once, few, many or a class for expanded clones.

TRBV11-2	TRBJ2-1	few	11	NA	CASSFFSEQFF	TGTGCCAGCAGCTTCTTCAGTGAGCAGTTCTTC
TRBV5-4	TRBJ2-3	NA	16	NA	CASSTGPVTDTDTQYF	TGTGCCAGCAGCACGGGCCCTGTGACAGACACAGATACGCAGTATTTT
TRBV7-9	TRBJ1-3	NA	12	NA	CSSSRQENTIYF	TGTTCCAGCAGCCGACAAGAAAACACCATATATTTT
TRBV10-2	TRBJ1-5	NA	16	NA	CASSEWGQDDDQPQHF	TGCGCCAGCAGTGAGTGGGGGCAGGACGACGATCAGCCCCAGCATTTT
TRBV27	TRBJ1-6	few	15	NA	CASSLQGSYNSPLHF	TGTGCCAGCAGTCTCCAGGGCTCCTATAATTCACCCCTCCACTTT
TRBV23-1	TRBJ1-1	NA	16	TRBD1	CASSQWDRGSNTEAFF	TGCGCCAGCAGTCAATGGGACAGGGGTTCGAACACTGAAGCTTTCTTT
TRBV28	TRBJ2-4	NA	16	TRBD1	CASCKRVQGAKNIQYF	TGTGCCAGCTGTAAACGAGTACAGGGGGCCAAAAACATTCAGTACTTC
TRBV5-4	TRBJ2-2	few	16	TRBD2	CASSEGLAGYTGELFF	TGTGCCAGCTCCGAGGGACTAGCGGGGTACACCGGGGAGCTGTTTTTT
TRBV4-1	TRBJ2-5	NA	14	NA	CASSQGQGLETQYF	TGCGCCAGCAGCCAAGGGCAGGGGTTGGAGACCCAGTACTTC
TRBV5-1	TRBJ1-1	NA	16	NA	CASSPEDLTGNTEAFF	TGCGCCAGCAGCCCCGAAGACTTAACAGGGAACACTGAAGCTTTCTTT
TRBV29-1	TRBJ1-5	few	15	TRBD1	CSVLDRGPSNQPQHF	TGCAGCGTTCTTGACAGGGGGCCCAGCAATCAGCCCCAGCATTTT
TRBV4-2	TRBJ1-1	NA	14	NA	CASSLLGGNTEAFF	TGTGCCAGCAGCCTTCTCGGCGGGAACACTGAAGCTTTCTTT
TRBV7-9	TRBJ1-1	NA	17	NA	CASSLERGRTMNTEAFF	TGTGCCAGCAGCTTAGAAAGGGGACGGACTATGAACACTGAAGCTTTCTTT
TRBV13	TRBJ1-1	NA	13	NA	CASSLGQGPEAFF	TGTGCCAGCAGCTTAGGACAGGGACCTGAAGCTTTCTTT
TRBV11-1	TRBJ2-3	NA	16	TRBD1	CASSPGQGASTDTQYF	TGTGCCAGCAGCCCGGGACAGGGGGCTAGCACAGATACGCAGTATTTT
TRBV15	TRBJ2-7	once	14	NA	CATSRWASSYEQYF	TGTGCCACCAGCAGATGGGCGAGCTCCTACGAGCAGTACTTC
TRBV5-1	TRBJ1-2	NA	14	TRBD1	CASSYTTGNYGYTF	TGCGCCAGCAGCTATACGACAGGGAACTATGGCTACACCTTC
TRBV11-2	TRBJ2-2	NA	18	TRBD2	CASSPAPGGGTEAGELFF	TGTGCCAGCAGCCCCGCCCCCGGCGGGGGGACTGAAGCCGGGGAGCTGTTTTTT
TRBV28	TRBJ1-2	NA	15	NA	CASSPHSEGSSGYTF	TGTGCCAGCAGTCCCCACAGTGAAGGGAGTTCTGGCTACACCTTC
TRBV14	TRBJ1-1	NA	13	NA	CASSQTVNTEAFF	TGTGCCAGCAGCCAAACAGTGAACACTGAAGCTTTCTTT
TRBV7-3	TRBJ1-2	NA	14	TRBD1	CASSFEGGWGGYTF	TGTGCCAGCAGCTTCGAAGGGGGCTGGGGTGGCTACACCTTC
TRBV15	TRBJ1-2	NA	14	NA	CATRSTGDSYGYTF	TGTGCCACCAGGTCGACAGGTGACTCCTATGGCTACACCTTC
TRBV7-9	TRBJ2-1	NA	15	NA	CASSPRDRSYNEQFF	TGTGCCAGCAGCCCACGAGACAGATCCTACAATGAGCAGTTCTTC
TRBV9	TRBJ2-3	NA	16	TRBD2	CASSVLSGGVADTQYF	TGTGCCAGCAGCGTATTATCGGGGGGTGTCGCAGATACGCAGTATTTT
TRBV9	TRBJ2-7	few	15	TRBD1	CASSGPRQGAYEQYF	TGTGCCAGCAGCGGACCGCGACAGGGGGCCTACGAGCAGTACTTC
TRBV5-1	TRBJ2-6	NA	20	TRBD1	CASSSGFWGQGVDGANVLTF	TGCGCCAGCAGCTCCGGGTTTTGGGGACAGGGGGTAGATGGGGCCAACGTCCTGACTTTC
TRBV6-5	TRBJ1-2	NA	15	NA	CASRINTDANYGYTF	TGTGCCAGCAGGATTAACACAGACGCTAACTATGGCTACACCTTC
TRBV27	TRBJ1-6	few	13	NA	CASSRGSDSPLHF	TGTGCCAGCAGTCGGGGTTCGGACTCACCCCTCCACTTT
TRBV28	TRBJ2-3	NA	20	TRBD1	CASSFLGLFGQGKNTDTQYF	TGTGCCAGCAGTTTTCTTGGTTTGTTTGGACAGGGGAAAAATACAGATACGCAGTATTTT
TRBV5-1	TRBJ2-5	NA	17	TRBD2	CASSYGLAGGSGETQYF	TGCGCCAGCAGCTACGGACTAGCGGGGGGTAGCGGAGAGACCCAGTACTTC
TRBV5-5	TRBJ1-1	NA	15	NA	CASSLRQGRNTEAFF	TGTGCCAGCAGCTTGAGGCAGGGGCGGAACACTGAAGCTTTCTTT
TRBV11-2	TRBJ1-3	NA	14	NA	CASSSGRAGNTIYF	TGTGCCAGCAGCTCCGGGAGGGCTGGAAACACCATATATTTT
TRBV27	TRBJ2-3	NA	17	NA	CASSPSFVAGDPDTQYF	TGTGCCAGCAGTCCCTCTTTCGTGGCAGGGGATCCAGATACGCAGTATTTT
TRBV7-3	TRBJ2-3	NA	16	TRBD1	CASSRGQGGLTDTQYF	TGTGCCAGCAGCCGTGGACAGGGGGGATTGACAGATACGCAGTATTTT
TRBV28	TRBJ1-3	NA	16	NA	CASSRTGPSAGNTIYF	TGTGCCAGCAGTCGTACAGGCCCCTCGGCTGGAAACACCATATATTTT
TRBV10-1	TRBJ2-1	NA	17	TRBD2	CASSDPGTSGGGNEQFF	TGCGCCAGCAGTGACCCCGGGACTAGCGGGGGGGGCAATGAGCAGTTCTTC
TRBV27	TRBJ2-1	NA	17	NA	CANLPPLSEGSYNEQFF	TGTGCCAACCTACCCCCCCTTAGCGAGGGCTCCTACAATGAGCAGTTCTTC
TRBV7-3	TRBJ2-5	NA	15	NA	CASSLHGEPQETQYF	TGTGCCAGCAGCTTACATGGAGAACCCCAAGAGACCCAGTACTTC
TRBV6-5	TRBJ2-3	few	15	TRBD2	CASKKTSGYTDTQYF	TGTGCCAGCAAAAAGACTAGCGGGTACACAGATACGCAGTATTTT
TRBV6-1	TRBJ1-1	NA	13	NA	CASSEQGRTEAFF	TGTGCCAGCAGTGAACAGGGTCGGACTGAAGCTTTCTTT
TRBV4-2	TRBJ2-3	NA	18	TRBD2	CASSLNTFRGGNTDTQYF	TGTGCCAGCAGCTTAAATACGTTTCGGGGGGGAAACACAGATACGCAGTATTTT
TRBV10-3	TRBJ2-7	NA	15	NA	CAISSPGVGTKEQYF	TGTGCCATCAGCTCCCCGGGAGTTGGGACCAAGGAGCAGTACTTC
TRBV6-1	TRBJ1-1	NA	14	NA	CASRNPGMNTEAFF	TGTGCCAGCAGGAACCCGGGTATGAACACTGAAGCTTTCTTT
TRBV5-4	TRBJ2-7	few	11	NA	CASSLTDEQYF	TGTGCCAGCAGCTTAACGGACGAGCAGTACTTC
TRBV12-5	TRBJ2-3	NA	17	TRBD2	CASGLYPRGGSTDTQYF	TGTGCTAGTGGTTTGTACCCCCGGGGGGGAAGCACAGATACGCAGTATTTT
TRBV28	TRBJ1-2	NA	16	NA	CASRPPGTSLNYGYTF	TGTGCCAGCAGGCCACCTGGGACATCTCTTAACTATGGCTACACCTTC
TRBV18	TRBJ1-1	NA	15	TRBD1	CASSPPGTENTEAFF	TGTGCCAGCTCACCTCCCGGGACAGAGAACACTGAAGCTTTCTTT
TRBV6-1	TRBJ2-7	NA	12	NA	CASSPGDYEQYF	TGTGCCAGCAGCCCGGGAGACTACGAGCAGTACTTC
TRBV19	TRBJ2-3	NA	15	TRBD1	CASSPDRVSTDTQYF	TGTGCCAGTAGTCCGGACAGGGTGAGCACAGATACGCAGTATTTT
TRBV10-1	TRBJ1-2	once	15	NA	CASSESPGGNYGYTF	TGCGCCAGCAGTGAGTCTCCGGGCGGGAACTATGGCTACACCTTC
TRBV11-2	TRBJ2-1	NA	16	NA	CASSLEAGSTYNEQFF	TGTGCCAGCAGCTTAGAAGCGGGCAGCACCTACAATGAGCAGTTCTTC